The next 21 T cell receptor beta chains were all read from a single sample in a study of metastatic and nonmetastatic thyroid tumors. TCRdb reassembled clones from the PCR reads with MiXCR. The repertoire has 3,000 to 3,500 clones, roughly 27% of them found once; the top ten carry around 14%. Thyroid surgery took place with no prior treatment in any patient. Input material: tumor tissue. All receptors derive from a female donor with papillary thyroid cancer or a benign thyroid nodule (not recorded which). Some clones in this sample may be carry-over from other donors' samples.

This clone was observed a few times. V is TRBV6-1 and J is TRBJ2-5; D may be TRBD2 (5 bases). V was shortened by 7 bases and J by 1 base, with 13 bases between the two germline ends. Germline assignment: CDR1 MNHNS and CDR2 SASEGT. This CDR3 region has 14 residues. CDR3 amino acids: CASNQAGFQETQYF. CDR3 nucleotides: TGTGCCAGCAACCAGGCGGGCTTCCAAGAGACCCAGTACTTC.

This clone was observed a handful of times. This chain joins TRBV28 and TRBJ2-1, with 12 bases that match TRBD2. With V trimmed by 6 bases and J by 3 bases, 12 bases remained unmatched. CDR3 length: 18 amino acids. Germline CDR1 reads MDHEN; CDR2 reads SYDVKM. DNA of the CDR3: TGTGCCAGCAGCCCCGTGACTAGCGGGAGAACTTTCTACAATGAGCAGTTCTTC. It specifies CASSPVTSGRTFYNEQFF.

The rearrangement joins TRBV5-6 to TRBJ2-7, with D hard to call. This CDR3 contains 11 residues. The ends were cut back, 1 base at V and 5 bases at J, with 4 bases in the middle. Looked up from germline, CDR1 is SGHDT and CDR2 is YYEEEE. CDR3 nucleotides: TGTGCCAGCAGCTTGTACAACGAGCAGTACTTC. This translates into CASSLYNEQYF.

V usage is TRBV24-1 and J usage is TRBJ2-2; D unclear. V was cut by 1 base and J by 3 bases, with 5 bases left in between. CDR1 and CDR2 from the germline V gene are KGHDR and SFDVKD. The CDR3 length is 14 residues. This CDR3 is CATSDLSYTGELFF. The CDR3 coding sequence is TGTGCCACCAGTGATTTATCCTACACCGGGGAGCTGTTTTTT.

This clone is medium-sized in the sample. V gene TRBV7-2 combines with J gene TRBJ1-3; 10 bases fit TRBD1. Germline CDR1 and CDR2: SGHTA and FQGNSA. The CDR3 runs 16 residues. V shed 5 bases, J shed 3 bases, and the junction held 7 bases outside the gene matches. The CDR3 region is CASSPRQGAGGNTIYF. The CDR3 nucleotides are TGTGCCAGCAGCCCTCGACAGGGGGCTGGTGGAAACACCATATATTTT.

CDR3 sequence reads: CSALIDRPGGQYF. The DNA for the CDR3 is TGCAGTGCTTTAATCGACAGGCCGGGGGGGCAGTACTTC. This chain connects TRBV20-1 to TRBJ2-7, with D possibly being TRBD2 (7 bases). The CDR3 totals 13 residues. Germline CDR1 and CDR2: DFQATT and SNEGSKA (reference sequence). V was trimmed by 5 bases and J by 9 bases, leaving 20 bases between them.

V and J are TRBV4-1 and TRBJ2-5; D could derive from TRBD1 or TRBD2 (5 bases each). CDR3 length: 12 amino acids. CDR1 is MGHRA and CDR2 is YSYEKL in the germline V gene. V lost 4 bases and J lost 7, with 10 bases in between. The chain's CDR3 is CASSPPGGTQYF. The CDR3 nucleotides are TGCGCCAGCAGCCCCCCTGGGGGGACCCAGTACTTC.

Judged by abundance, this clone is large (0.1 to 1%). The chain uses TRBV20-1 and TRBJ2-7; perhaps D is TRBD1 or TRBD2 (7 bases each). CDR1 is DFQATT, CDR2 SNEGSKA, per germline (reference sequence). The CDR3 totals 13 residues. V was pared by 3 bases and J by 2 bases, with 11 bases between. CDR3 DNA sequence: TGCAGTGCTAGTCAGGGGGGGACCTACGAGCAGTACTTC. This sequence encodes CSASQGGTYEQYF.

Within the sample, this clone is medium-sized. The gene calls are TRBV19 and TRBJ1-2, with a tentative D call TRBD1 (5 bases). The CDR3 length is 14 residues. Per the germline V gene, CDR1 is LNHDA and CDR2 is SQIVND (reference sequence). V was clipped by 2 bases and J by 2 bases, with 9 bases between them. The DNA for the CDR3 is TGTGCCAGTAGTATAAGGGGTTCAAACTATGGCTACACCTTC. This translates into CASSIRGSNYGYTF.

This clone was recorded a few times. The chain employs TRBV6-1 and TRBJ2-3; 8 nucleotides line up with TRBD2. Germline CDR1 MNHNS, CDR2 SASEGT. Trimming at V came to 6 bases and at J to 2 bases, leaving 1 base not matched to a gene. This CDR3 contains 13 residues. The CDR3 loop reads CASSGRATDTQYF. The DNA of the CDR3 is TGTGCCAGCAGCGGGAGGGCCACAGATACGCAGTATTTT.

This clone has a count of ten or more. The gene calls are TRBV18 and TRBJ2-5, with 7 positions matching TRBD2. Germline values: CDR1 KGHSH, CDR2 LQKENI. CDR3 length equals 17 residues. The trim removed 3 bases at V and 5 bases at J, leaving 15 bases unmatched. The CDR3 loop is CASSPDTRRAREETQYF. The CDR3 DNA sequence: TGTGCCAGCTCACCGGATACGCGCAGGGCGCGGGAGGAGACCCAGTACTTC.

This clone has a handful of counts. The V call is TRBV6-1, the J call TRBJ1-5, with 7 positions matching TRBD1. The CDR3 contains 13 residues. V trimming: 6 bases; J trimming: 5 bases; junction bases outside the gene matches: 4. Germline V gives CDR1 MNHNS, CDR2 SASEGT. The CDR3 region has the DNA TGTGCCAGCAGACGGGACAGAGATCAGCCCCAGCATTTT. The encoded protein is CASRRDRDQPQHF.

This clone was counted between two and nine times. The CDR3: CASSGLAGKGGELFF. The CDR3 coding sequence is TGTGCCAGCAGTGGGCTAGCGGGAAAGGGCGGGGAGCTGTTTTTT. The J gene is TRBJ2-2, the V gene TRBV2, with 9 positions matching TRBD2. Germline V gene lookup returns CDR1 SNHLY and CDR2 FYNNEI. With 4 bases clipped from V and 7 bases from J, the junction kept 7 bases outside the gene matches. This CDR3 is 15 amino acids long.

The V gene is TRBV6-1, the J gene TRBJ1-5, with unresolved D. Germline CDR1 MNHNS, CDR2 SASEGT. The CDR3 is 12 amino acids. The V end was cut by 6 bases, the J end by 3 bases, with 6 bases between. As DNA, the CDR3 is TGTGCCAGCAGGGAGACCAATCAGCCCCAGCATTTT. Translation: CASRETNQPQHF.

This clone has more than one count but fewer than ten. CDR3 in amino acids: CASSSRGQGGNTIYF. CDR3 sequence (DNA): TGTGCCAGCAGTTCCCGGGGACAGGGAGGAAACACCATATATTTT. The rearrangement joins TRBV6-1 to TRBJ1-3, with 9 positions matching TRBD1. The CDR3 runs 15 residues. Trimming took 5 bases from V and 4 from J; bases not matched to a gene: 6. Germline loops: CDR1 MNHNS, CDR2 SASEGT.

The J gene is TRBJ2-7, the V gene TRBV7-9, with D perhaps TRBD1 (5 bases). Germline CDR1 and CDR2: SEHNR and FQNEAQ (reference sequence). The length of the CDR3 is 12 residues. Trimming cost V 5 bases and J 7 bases, with 12 bases left between them. CDR3 sequence reads: CASSREGAEQYF. CDR3 bases: TGTGCCAGCAGCCGAGAAGGGGCAGAGCAGTACTTC.

The chain uses TRBV7-3 and TRBJ2-7, with 9 bases fitting TRBD1. The length of the CDR3 is 15 residues. Germline trimming cut 4 bases from V and 3 bases from J; bases unmatched to any gene: 7. Germline V gene lookup returns CDR1 SGHTA and CDR2 FQGTGA. The CDR3 sequence is CASSSEPGQGYEQYF. CDR3 DNA: TGTGCCAGCAGCTCAGAACCGGGACAGGGCTACGAGCAGTACTTC.

This clone was counted a few times. The chain carries TRBV28 and TRBJ2-2; TRBD1 might be the D (6 bases). The CDR3 sequence is 15 residues long. Germline V gene data show CDR1 as MDHEN and CDR2 as SYDVKM. The V end lost 5 bases, the J end lost 0 bases, and 10 bases lay between the germline ends. In DNA form, the CDR3 reads TGTGCCAGCAGTCCGGGACACACGAACACCGGGGAGCTGTTTTTT. Translated, it gives CASSPGHTNTGELFF.

V usage is TRBV11-2 and J usage is TRBJ1-2, with a possible D match to TRBD1 (5 bases). This CDR3 contains 15 residues. Germline V gene sequence: CDR1 SGHAT, CDR2 FQNNGV. V lost 2 bases to trimming and J lost 2 bases, with 12 bases between them. CDR3 DNA: TGTGCCAGCAGCTTAACGAGGGGTGGCAACTATGGCTACACCTTC. It yields the protein CASSLTRGGNYGYTF.

This chain links TRBV12-3 or TRBV12-4 with TRBJ2-7; weak D call: TRBD2 (6 bases). Between the trimmed V and J ends, which lost 6 bases and 3 bases, there was a span of 18 bases. The CDR3 is 15 residues long. CDR3: CASRVGTGGFYEQYF. In DNA, the CDR3 is TGTGCCAGCAGGGTGGGGACTGGAGGATTCTACGAGCAGTACTTC.

This clone was seen a handful of times. V usage is TRBV28 and J usage is TRBJ1-2; the match to TRBD1 covers 8 bases. This CDR3 is built from 16 residues. The J segment lost 3 bases and the V segment lost 3 bases, leaving 9 bases of the junction unmatched. Germline CDR1 MDHEN, CDR2 SYDVKM. The CDR3 spells CASSFPSDRGDYGYTF. CDR3 in DNA: TGTGCCAGCAGTTTCCCAAGCGACAGGGGTGACTATGGCTACACCTTC.